This TCR beta chain derives from a study of preoperative IRX-2 immunotherapy in early breast cancer. Noted treatment: preoperative locoregional IRX-2 cytokine immunotherapy. Patients received preoperative, locoregional IRX-2 cytokine immunotherapy in a phase Ib study. The protocol was immunoSEQ multiplex PCR, while the TCRdb copy is restricted to in-frame clones and leaves out a portion. The data show about 98,000 clones, 86% seen once. The receptor was isolated from a human donor with breast cancer. The material sequenced was tumor tissue, taken after IRX-2 immunotherapy.

The CDR3 spells CARSEGLAGYEQYF. The CDR3, as DNA: TGCGCCAGGTCAGAAGGACTAGCGGGCTACGAGCAGTACTTC. V usage is TRBV10-2 and J usage is TRBJ2-7, with TRBD2 matching 11 bases. Unmatched junction bases numbered 7, after V lost 9 bases and J lost 3 bases. The CDR3 contains 14 residues. The germline CDR1 and CDR2 sequences are WSHSY and SAAADI.